The rows below give T cell receptor beta chains drawn from one sample of a study of blood T cell repertoires in COVID-19. Sequencing was performed with immunoSEQ multiplex PCR; in TCRdb, only in-frame clones are kept and a portion is missing. Here the sample spans 150,000 or so clones, roughly 84% being singletons. Sequencing was carried out using peripheral blood. The receptors stem from a woman in her sixties or seventies with acute or convalescent COVID-19. Each CDR3 is given with its conserved first and last residue. A D gene is named only where the DNA matches it firmly. Clone size is shown for a subset of rows, as once, few, many or a class of expanded clone.

V gene	J gene	clone size	D gene	CDR3 protein	CDR3 DNA
TRBV9	TRBJ1-1	once	TRBD1	CASSVTAGGGTEAFF	TGTGCCAGCAGCGTTACGGCAGGGGGAGGAACTGAAGCTTTCTTT
TRBV5-5	TRBJ2-2	.	TRBD2	CASSPGLAGVIGELFF	TGTGCCAGCAGCCCTGGACTAGCGGGAGTAATCGGGGAGCTGTTTTTT
TRBV27	TRBJ2-5	.	.	CARRNPYF	TGTGCGCGAAGAAATCCGTACTTC
TRBV9	TRBJ1-2	.	TRBD1	CASSTGTGAVVYYGYTF	TGTGCCAGCAGCACCGGGACAGGGGCAGTTGTTTACTATGGCTACACCTTC
TRBV18	TRBJ2-3	.	.	CASSPMTDTQYF	TGTGCCAGCTCACCTATGACAGATACGCAGTATTTT
TRBV5-4	TRBJ2-2	.	TRBD1	CASSLEGANSGELFF	TGTGCCAGCAGCTTGGAGGGGGCAAACTCCGGGGAGCTGTTTTTT
TRBV19	TRBJ2-3	.	TRBD1	CASSISYGTVHTDTQYF	TGTGCCAGTAGTATTTCGTACGGGACAGTACACACAGATACGCAGTATTTT
TRBV2	TRBJ2-3	.	TRBD2	CATKREEGTDTQYF	TGTGCCACAAAGCGGGAGGAGGGCACAGATACGCAGTATTTT
TRBV5-1	TRBJ1-2	once	TRBD1	CASSLQGEGYTF	TGCGCCAGCAGCTTGCAGGGGGAAGGCTACACCTTC
TRBV27	TRBJ1-5	once	.	CASSLRGGQPQHF	TGTGCCAGCAGTTTAAGGGGCGGTCAGCCCCAGCATTTT
TRBV28	TRBJ1-5	.	TRBD1	CASSGLRDRERGNNQPQHF	TGTGCCAGCAGTGGCCTCCGGGACAGGGAGCGGGGGAACAATCAGCCCCAGCATTTT
TRBV18	TRBJ2-3	.	TRBD1	CASSPRDRGSDTQYF	TGTGCCAGCTCACCTCGGGACAGGGGGTCAGATACGCAGTATTTT
TRBV6-5	TRBJ1-3	.	.	CASLVGGGTGNTIYF	TGTGCCAGCCTAGTCGGTGGGGGGACTGGAAACACCATATATTTT
TRBV5-1	TRBJ2-6	.	.	CASSLRSAGANVLTF	TGCGCCAGCAGCTTGAGGAGCGCTGGGGCCAACGTCCTGACTTTC